These 8 T cell receptor beta chains were sequenced from one sample in a study of Graves' ophthalmopathy and Graves' hyperthyroidism. Transcripts of RNA were the source for amplifying TCR beta CDR3 regions. First-round RT-PCR employed HTBI primers, with a second-round multiplex PCR after it. Each CDR3 protein gets one entry after TCRdb re-called the multiplex PCR reads with MiXCR. Of about 380,000 distinct CDR3 sequences detected, 15% appear once; the ten largest clones hold around 7%. Source material: peripheral blood. Receptors originate from a woman younger than 30 with stable Graves' hyperthyroidism.

This clonotype was detected ten times or more. The junction differs from germline at one of its ends, possibly a read error. The chain carries TRBV7-2 and TRBJ2-2; 9 bases are a match to TRBD2. The germline gives CDR1 SGHTA, CDR2 FQGNSA. This CDR3 has 13 residues. CDR3 amino acids: CASSLAGIGELFF. In DNA, the CDR3 is TGTGCCAGCAGCCTAGCGGGGATCGGGGAGCTGTTTTTT.

This clonotype was found many times. The chain recombines TRBV12-3 or TRBV12-4 with TRBJ1-6, with D maybe TRBD1 (5 bases). The CDR3 consists of 14 residues. V lost 5 bases, J lost 6 bases, and 11 bases lay in between. The CDR3 protein is CASSRDGFNSPLHF. CDR3 in DNA: TGTGCCAGCAGTCGGGACGGATTTAATTCACCCCTCCACTTT.

This clonotype was counted only a few times. V and J are TRBV19 and TRBJ2-7; 12 nucleotides match TRBD2. V was pared by 1 base and J by 1 base, with 5 bases of the junction left unmatched. Germline CDR1 LNHDA, CDR2 SQIVND (reference sequence). This CDR3 is 17 amino acids long. The CDR3 sequence is CASSIASGGAASYEQYF. CDR3 nucleotide sequence: TGTGCCAGTAGTATAGCTAGCGGGGGGGCAGCGTCCTACGAGCAGTACTTC.

At least ten counts were recorded for this clonotype. The chain has TRBV6-4 and TRBJ2-2, with 14 bases aligning to TRBD2. Germline CDR1 MRHNA, CDR2 SNTAGT. The length of the CDR3 is 17 residues. The J segment lost 6 bases and the V segment lost 5 bases, leaving 8 bases of the junction unmatched. This CDR3 reads CASSRLAGGPPAGELFF. Written as DNA, the CDR3 is TGTGCCAGCAGTAGACTAGCGGGGGGGCCGCCGGCCGGGGAGCTGTTTTTT.

Concerning this clonotype itself: Since a much larger clone is just one base distant, this may be a read error. This chain uses TRBV20-1 with TRBJ2-7; TRBD1 aligns across 8 bases. Trimming removed 3 bases from V and 4 bases from J; junction bases left unmatched: 8. The germline V gene has CDR1 DFQATT and CDR2 SNEGSKA (reference sequence). CDR3 size: 14 residues. CDR3 nucleotide sequence: TGCAGTGCTAGGATAGGGACAGGAACGTACGAGCAGTACTTC. Translating gives CSARIGTGTYEQYF.

At least ten counts were recorded for this clonotype. The V call is TRBV5-1, the J call TRBJ1-2; TRBD1 matches at 10 bases. With 4 bases clipped from V and 4 bases from J, the junction kept 7 bases outside the gene matches. Germline V gene lookup returns CDR1 SGHRS and CDR2 YFSETQ. There are 15 residues in the CDR3. The CDR3 region has the DNA TGCGCCAGCAGCCCCCTCGGACAGGGGGGCTATGGCTACACCTTC. This codes for CASSPLGQGGYGYTF.

A note on this clonotype: At one end, the junction sequence differs from germline, possibly due to a read error. The V call is TRBV4-1, the J call TRBJ1-6; 10 bases agree with TRBD1. The CDR3 contains 16 residues. Per germline, CDR1 MGHRA and CDR2 YSYEKL. The DNA for the CDR3 is TGCGCCGGCAGCCAAGACGGGACAGGGGAAAATTCACCCCTCCACTTT. Its translation: CAGSQDGTGENSPLHF.

There are a few counts of this clonotype. V is TRBV5-1 and J is TRBJ2-5; TRBD1 matches at 9 bases. The CDR3 runs to 15 residues. The V segment lost 3 bases and the J segment 1 base; nucleotides outside the gene matches: 4. Per germline, CDR1 SGHRS and CDR2 YFSETQ. The CDR3 loop reads CASSSTGGIQETQYF. Here the CDR3 DNA reads TGCGCCAGCAGCTCGACAGGGGGGATCCAAGAGACCCAGTACTTC.